The 5 T cell receptor beta chains presented below share a single source sample, sequenced in a study of graft-versus-host responses after intestinal transplantation (dated by TCRdb to 2020 to 2023). To prepare the library, the immunoSEQ multiplex PCR assay was applied. TCRdb provides this immuneACCESS table in a form limited to in-frame rearrangements. Some clones are lacking; in checked studies, under half of them reflect an unresolved V gene, and why the rest are absent is not known. In all, the sample holds more than 40,000 clones, and approximately 95% of those were seen once. The top ten constitute around 0.25% of the sample. This sample's time point label indicates: cells obtained before transplantation from donor or recipient. The antigens for these receptors are not known. Sample: unstimulated CD8+ T cells sorted from spleen or lymph node cells, taken before transplant. These TCRs come from a human donor who was the organ donor for an intestinal transplant.

The V gene is TRBV5-1, the J gene TRBJ1-2, with D perhaps TRBD1 (5 bases). Trimming cost V 0 bases and J 2 bases, with 11 bases left between them. There are 15 residues in the CDR3. Germline loops: CDR1 SGHRS, CDR2 YFSETQ. The CDR3 DNA reads as TGCGCCAGCAGCTTGGCCGGGGCAGGGAACTATGGCTACACCTTC. Its protein product is CASSLAGAGNYGYTF.

The chain uses TRBV5-4 and TRBJ2-7; 9 positions agree with TRBD1. The CDR3 runs to 13 residues. Germline CDR1 SGHNT, CDR2 YYREEE (reference sequence). The J segment lost 7 bases and the V segment lost 3 bases, leaving 5 bases of the junction unmatched. DNA of the CDR3: TGTGCCAGCAGCTCGGGACAGGGCTGGGAGCAGTACTTC. Translating gives CASSSGQGWEQYF.

The chain joins TRBV10-3 to TRBJ2-3; 11 bases line up with TRBD1. V lost 0 bases to trimming and J lost 6 bases; unmatched junction nucleotides: 2. This CDR3 has 15 amino acids. From germline, CDR1 is ENHRY and CDR2 SYGVKD. CDR3 in DNA: TGTGCCATCAGTGAGTCAGGGGACAGGGGGGATACGCAGTATTTT. It is translated as CAISESGDRGDTQYF.

J is TRBJ2-7 and V is TRBV10-3; a possible D gene is TRBD1 (7 bases). This CDR3 region has 14 residues. With 2 bases removed from V and 4 bases from J, the gap between germline ends came to 12 bases. Germline V lookup: CDR1 ENHRY, CDR2 SYGVKD. The CDR3 DNA follows: TGTGCCATCAGTGAGGCGGGACAGTTATACGAGCAGTACTTC. It encodes CAISEAGQLYEQYF.

This clone showed up just once. Its ends do not fully match the called genes, so a read error is possible. This chain uses TRBV7-6 with TRBJ2-2; 13 bases are shared with TRBD2. CDR3 length equals 16 residues. Per germline, CDR1 SGHVS and CDR2 FNYEAQ. CDR3: CASSLTSGGSSRELFF. DNA for the CDR3: TGTGCTAGCAGCCTGACTAGCGGGGGGTCAAGCCGGGAGCTGTTTTTT.